The 12 T cell receptor beta chains listed next were all sequenced from one sample in a study of technical replicates of blood from a handful of donors (dated by TCRdb to 2017 to 2019). Library construction relied on the immunoSEQ multiplex PCR assay. This immuneACCESS table, as held by TCRdb, lists in-frame sequences with V and J called but not all clones. Of the missing ones, under half trace to an unresolved V gene in checked studies; the others have no known cause. The sample includes approximately 70,000 clones, with 95% to 97% observed a single time. The ten largest clones add up to 0.25% to 0.3% of the sample. The sample consisted of T cells isolated from PBMCs. These receptors originate from a human donor in good health.

This clone was recorded only once. The chain employs TRBV19 and TRBJ1-1; D is perhaps TRBD1 (6 bases). V was cut by 8 bases and J by 6 bases, with 16 bases left in between. Germline V CDR1 and CDR2: LNHDA, SQIVND (reference sequence). This CDR3 contains 13 residues. The CDR3 region has the DNA TGTGCCAGTGTTTCCGGGACACTCGCTGAAGCTTTCTTT. This sequence encodes CASVSGTLAEAFF. Based on the CDR3 plus reference TRBV19 and TRBJ1-1, the full variable domain is DGGITQSPKYLFRKEGQNVTLSCEQNLNHDAMYWYRQDPGQGLRLIYYSQIVNDFQKGDIAEGYSVSREKKESFPLTVTSAQKNPTAFYLCASVSGTLAEAFFGQGTRLTVV.

The chain carries TRBV13 and TRBJ2-7, with no clear D. Germline V lookup: CDR1 PRHDT, CDR2 FYEKMQ (reference sequence). This CDR3 is 12 amino acids long. Deletions cut 1 base from V and 3 bases from J, with 4 bases between. CDR3 sequence: CASSLVYYEQYF. CDR3 sequence (DNA): TGTGCCAGCAGCTTAGTCTACTACGAGCAGTACTTC. Using reference TRBV13 and TRBJ2-7 for the parts outside the CDR3, the full variable domain is AAGVIQSPRHLIKEKRETATLKCYPIPRHDTVYWYQQGPGQDPQFLISFYEKMQSDKGSIPDRFSAQQFSDYHSELNMSSLELGDSALYFCASSLVYYEQYFGPGTRLTVT.

V usage is TRBV11-3 and J usage is TRBJ1-1; 9 positions agree with TRBD1. CDR1 and CDR2 (germline): SGHNT, YENEEA. V was pared by 5 bases and J by 3 bases, with 7 bases of the junction left unmatched. CDR3 length equals 15 residues. CDR3 residues: CASSHRDREYTEAFF. The CDR3 nucleotides read TGTGCCAGCAGCCACCGGGACAGGGAGTACACTGAAGCTTTCTTT.

The chain uses TRBV5-6 and TRBJ1-2; 7 bases are shared with TRBD1. In germline, CDR1 is SGHDT, CDR2 YYEEEE. The CDR3 loop spans 13 amino acids. Unmatched junction bases numbered 4, after V lost 4 bases and J lost 4 bases. The CDR3 reads CASSQTGPYGYTF. For the CDR3, the DNA is TGTGCCAGCAGCCAGACAGGGCCCTATGGCTACACCTTC.

The chain links TRBV6-5 to TRBJ1-1; D possibly corresponds to TRBD1 (6 bases). V was pared by 0 bases and J by 4 bases, with 15 bases between. The CDR3 sequence is 16 residues long. Germline CDR1 is MNHEY and CDR2 is SVGAGI. The CDR3 DNA follows: TGTGCCAGCAGTTACTCGGGGGCGGGTTTCGGCACTGAAGCTTTCTTT. This sequence encodes CASSYSGAGFGTEAFF.

The chain recombines TRBV4-2 with TRBJ2-2, with 7 bases that match TRBD2. Germline-derived CDR1 and CDR2 are LGHNA and YNFKEQ. The CDR3 length is 16 residues. Losses at the gene ends were 1 base for V and 4 bases for J; bases not matched to a gene: 6. The CDR3 coding sequence is TGTGCCAGCAGCCAAGCCCCGGGACTAACCACCGGGGAGCTGTTTTTT. Protein sequence: CASSQAPGLTTGELFF.

The chain combines TRBV6-1 with TRBJ2-2; 13 nucleotides line up with TRBD2. J lost 7 bases, V lost 4 bases, and 9 bases had no gene match. CDR1 is MNHNS and CDR2 is SASEGT in the germline V gene. CDR3 size: 17 residues. CDR3 amino acids: CASSARGLAGRGGELFF. The CDR3 nucleotides read TGTGCCAGCAGTGCACGGGGACTAGCGGGACGGGGCGGGGAGCTGTTTTTT.

This chain connects TRBV6-5 to TRBJ1-2; TRBD1 aligns across 10 bases. This CDR3 has 13 residues. After removal of 0 bases from V and 8 bases from J, the junction contained 0 bases not matched to a gene. Germline V gene lookup returns CDR1 MNHEY and CDR2 SVGAGI. CDR3 protein: CASSYSTGGGYTF. Written as DNA, the CDR3 is TGTGCCAGCAGTTACTCGACAGGGGGCGGCTACACCTTC.

This clone appeared once. V is TRBV4-3 and J is TRBJ2-7, with D unclear. The CDR3 is 13 amino acids. The germline V and J ends were trimmed by 0 bases and 4 bases, with 7 bases remaining between them. CDR1 is LGHNA, CDR2 YSLEER, per germline. The CDR3 DNA reads TGCGCCAGCAGCCAAGATCCTAGGTACGAGCAGTACTTC. Protein sequence: CASSQDPRYEQYF.

The chain uses TRBV10-3 and TRBJ1-5; D unclear. Germline CDR1 is ENHRY and CDR2 is SYGVKD. With 11 bases removed from V and 3 bases from J, the gap between germline ends came to 20 bases. The CDR3 consists of 15 residues. The CDR3 DNA reads as TGTGCCGCCATGAGTGAGGCTTCTAACAATCAGCCCCAGCATTTT. Its translation is CAAMSEASNNQPQHF.

The chain is built from TRBV11-3 and TRBJ1-2; unclear D gene. The CDR3 runs to 12 residues. In germline, CDR1 is SGHNT, CDR2 YENEEA. V lost 3 bases, J lost 4 bases, and 6 bases lay in between. The CDR3 nucleotides read TGTGCCAGCAGCTTGTCTATCTATGGCTACACCTTC. Translating it yields CASSLSIYGYTF.

V is TRBV11-3 and J is TRBJ2-2; TRBD1 matches at 8 bases. The CDR3 is made up of 18 amino acids. The V segment lost 1 base and the J segment 4 bases; nucleotides outside the gene matches: 11. Looked up from germline, CDR1 is SGHNT and CDR2 is YENEEA. CDR3 sequence: CASSLVGGTGFATGELFF. The CDR3 bases are TGTGCCAGCAGCTTAGTTGGCGGGACAGGATTTGCCACCGGGGAGCTGTTTTTT.